These 4 T cell receptor beta chains came from one sample sequenced in a study of blood T cell repertoires in COVID-19. Sequencing was performed with immunoSEQ multiplex PCR; in TCRdb, only in-frame clones are kept and a portion is missing. Here the sample spans about half a million clones, approximately 85% being singletons. The sample taken for sequencing was peripheral blood. The receptor set was obtained from a human donor in a cohort sampled during active COVID-19.

This clone was seen a few times. V gene TRBV9 combines with J gene TRBJ2-2; D is possibly TRBD2 (5 bases). The V gene's germline CDR1 is SGDLS and CDR2 YYNGEE. The CDR3 is 13 residues long. With 3 bases removed from V and 7 bases from J, the gap between germline ends came to 10 bases. The CDR3 sequence: CASSAGGNGELFF. The DNA of the CDR3 is TGTGCCAGCAGCGCAGGAGGAAACGGGGAGCTGTTTTTT.

This sequence joins TRBV7-2 and TRBJ2-7, with D tentatively TRBD1 (5 bases). The germline V and J ends were trimmed by 4 bases and 4 bases, with 8 bases remaining between them. Germline V gene data show CDR1 as SGHTA and CDR2 as FQGNSA. CDR3 length: 12 amino acids. CDR3 region: CASSYDSYEQYF. The DNA of the CDR3 is TGTGCCAGCAGCTACGACAGTTACGAGCAGTACTTC.

The chain employs TRBV10-2 and TRBJ2-1, with TRBD2 matching 14 bases. With 4 bases clipped from V and 9 bases from J, the junction kept 8 bases outside the gene matches. CDR1 is WSHSY, CDR2 SAAADI, per germline. This CDR3 has 16 amino acids. In DNA form, the CDR3 reads TGCGCCAGCAGTGGAGCGGGACTAGCGGGAGATAGTGAGCAGTTCTTC. Residues: CASSGAGLAGDSEQFF.

The J gene is TRBJ2-7, the V gene TRBV29-1, with 7 bases fitting TRBD1. Germline CDR1 SQVTM, CDR2 ANQGSEA. With 0 bases clipped from V and 5 bases from J, the junction kept 1 base outside the gene matches. This CDR3 is built from 12 residues. The chain's CDR3 is CSVEEQGDEQYF. The CDR3 bases are TGCAGCGTTGAAGAGCAGGGGGACGAGCAGTACTTC.